This T cell receptor (beta chain) was captured in a study of cytomegalovirus exposure and HLA in healthy donors (dated by TCRdb to the late 2010s). Background on the whole study: An earlier analysis of approximately 640 of the donors reported approximately 300 Gb of sequence data and about 100 million unique TCR beta sequences from 150 million to 200 million T cells. An early release that covered some 630 HLA-typed donors contained approximately 300 gigabases of sequencing data and tens of millions of unique TCR sequences. Of the 350 to 450 genotyped donors, 65% to 90% fell in the genetic ancestry cluster associated with self-reported Caucasian donors. The study was designed to test whether signatures of past pathogen exposure could be identified by cataloging public T cell receptors. The T cell repertoires of around 670 subjects were profiled by immunosequencing and related to cytomegalovirus serostatus. In addition to the first cohort of 650 to 800 subjects, a separate validation cohort of approximately 130 different subjects was used. The study combined high-throughput TCR immunosequencing, statistical association of individual TCRs with disease status, and machine learning to predict cytomegalovirus infection status. A later analysis re-analyzed previously published TCR beta repertoires from 666 donors and added high-resolution HLA genotyping to study TCR occurrence patterns. Rather than drawing on any new phenotypic data, the later analysis identified candidate immune exposures from TCR beta sequences and the way those sequences occurred across donors. To decide whether each TCR beta V gene segment behaved as functional or pseudogenic, an earlier analysis of approximately 620 of the donors relied on high-throughput TCR beta sequencing. Donor age, sex, ethnicity and CMV serostatus were compiled together with the repertoire data. Genome-wide SNP genotypes for about 55% of the 666 donors were used in a later genetic analysis, which treated that subset as a discovery cohort. Every discovery cohort repertoire had been produced on one sequencing platform. HLA typing included class I and class II loci at four-digit resolution. The number of typed donors differed by locus: about 620-640 for A, B, C, DRB1 and DQB1; some 500 for DQA1; fewer than 610 for DPA1; and some 470 for DPB1. Four to six DR-DQ haplotypes were handled as single units for association and clustering, since linkage in the cohort was strong. On average, over 200,000 unique TCR beta nucleotide sequences were sequenced per donor among several hundred genotyped donors of the cohort, with roughly 19% of those sequences being non-productive. Results the study describes overall, beyond this receptor: A later genetic analysis associated a missense DCLRE1C variant with V-gene and J-gene trimming of TCR beta chains, and an independent cohort replicated the association. The classifier was reported to diagnose cytomegalovirus status with high specificity and sensitivity in both the original and validation cohorts. In a later analysis, more than 15,000 TCR beta sequences were associated with specific HLA alleles at a false discovery rate of 0.05. An earlier analysis of 587 of the donors showed that most TCR beta V segments appeared in productive rearrangements either about 90% or about 30% of the time, which broadly matched IMGT annotations. Because HLA typing was missing for some donors at each locus, association tests included only the typed subset. Presence/absence analyses assumed roughly uniform sequencing depth across donors, an assumption that may not hold. According to a later analysis, TCR association rates differed among HLA loci, with DRB1 alleles showing the most associated TCRs and HLA-C alleles showing the fewest. In the study, about 150 TCR beta chains were listed as associated with cytomegalovirus. The cohort was sequenced for TCR beta chains only, and without alpha or paired-chain data the features that could be detected were limited. When HLA alleles, especially DR and DQ, strongly co-occurred, TCR associations were difficult to assign to individual alleles. According to a later genetic analysis, donors in an Asian-associated ancestry cluster had fewer N-insertions in productive TCRs than the roughly 670-donor mean. The sequencing pipeline was judged likely to have produced a cluster of highly shared sequence variants as a technical artifact. Most CMV-associated TCR beta chains appeared to be HLA-restricted in a later analysis, and the HLA associations seemed to be driven largely by CMV exposure. A few of the identified cytomegalovirus-associated TCR beta chains were confirmed in vitro to be specific for cytomegalovirus antigens. The 87-base-pair reads could not distinguish some IMGT-functional V segments, including TRBV6-2 and TRBV6-3, so those segments were excluded. A further reported finding was that TCR beta sequences accurately predicted the HLA-A and HLA-B alleles for most subjects in the first cohort. Most TCR sequences were observed very rarely across donors, whereas some public TCRs were present in many individuals. In a later analysis, HLA-associated TCR beta chains were found to be more clonally expanded and to have lower generation probabilities than equally common non-associated chains. In a later analysis, several top co-occurrence clusters were reported to appear linked to parvovirus B19, influenza, CMV and Epstein-Barr virus. Over 15 rarely observed V segments, including chromosome 9 orphons, were excluded from the earlier analysis of approximately 500 of the donors because counts were too low. The authors suggested that the approach could potentially be extended to other disease states and immunological phenotypes. CMV serostatus was the only immune exposure information available for the cohort. Linkage disequilibrium might explain the correlated functional status among segregating V segments, but an unknown experimental factor could not be excluded.

A remark on this clone: No antigen is known for it.

The library was made by the immunoSEQ multiplex PCR assay. A mixture of 60 forward primers for TCR Vbeta segments and 13 reverse primers for TCR Jbeta segments was used in the multiplex PCR. Amplification of the CDR3 region of rearranged TCR beta genes was performed with a multiplex PCR assay on genomic DNA. On the Illumina HiSeq System, the amplified TCR beta libraries were sequenced as 87-base-pair reads. Per the authors' processing: In a later analysis, 77 million or so unique TCR beta chains were counted across the approximately 640 repertoires, and approximately 11 million of these chains were shared by at least two donors. Raw reads were error-corrected and collapsed into unique sequences by a nearest-neighbor algorithm in which closely related sequences were merged to remove PCR and sequencing errors. To assign V, D and J gene segments, CDR3 sequences were aligned to IMGT reference sequences. For a sequence to be retained, a match of at least six nucleotides was required to both a V gene segment and a J gene segment. A rearrangement was called productive if the CDR3 had no stop codons and remained in frame with V and J, and every other rearrangement was called non-productive. CDR3 was defined by IMGT convention, running from the second conserved V-encoded cysteine to the conserved J-encoded phenylalanine. The earlier analysis of about 620 of the donors excluded sequences that lacked an unambiguous match to a single V gene segment. An earlier analysis of several hundred of the donors called V segments functional above 56.7% productive rearrangements and segregating when the between-donor standard deviation exceeded 5%. A statistical classification framework was built for diagnosing cytomegalovirus status from the catalog of TCR beta chain sequences. In a later analysis, TCR nucleotide sequences were compared against IMGT/GENE-DB human TR gene sequences so that V and J genes could be assigned. Using the TCRdist pipeline, a later analysis assigned CDR3 sequences along with most-parsimonious VDJ recombination scenarios. In a later analysis, each TCR beta chain was defined by its CDR3 amino acid sequence together with its V-gene family, and reads without a unique V-gene family were excluded. A later analysis removed nearly 600 highly shared, low-generation-probability nucleotide sequences to deal with suspected cross-contamination and a sequencing artifact. A later analysis calculated a clonal expansion index for each public chain from normalized within-repertoire ranks of inferred template counts. In a later analysis, generation probabilities were computed with a VDJ recombination model fitted to out-of-frame rearrangements, and the resulting probabilities were checked against IGoR. In a later analysis, TCR-TCR, TCR-HLA and TCR-CMV co-occurrence was scored with hypergeometric tests, and a repertoire-size bias correction was applied to TCR pairs. In a later analysis, false discovery rates were estimated by permuting HLA or CMV assignments 20 times. A later analysis grouped co-occurring TCRs with DBSCAN, adding TCRdist sequence similarity when clustering within HLA-allele-positive subsets. Co-occurrence clustering excluded repertoires with fewer than 30,000 or more than 120,000 public chains, plus five with anomalous nucleotide sharing. In TCRdb, the immuneACCESS table is reduced to in-frame sequences with V and J assigned. These tables do not hold every clone; where another copy was compared, an unresolved V gene accounts for under half, and the others remain unexplained. That table is the source of V, J and clone size, and D and trimming were worked out from the DNA. This sample's table lists 150,000 or so clones. The leading ten clones occupy about 1.7% of the sample.

The CDR3 runs 18 amino acids, cysteine and phenylalanine included. The CDR3 DNA has 54 bases and is translated from base 1. Ends trimmed: V by 1 base, J by 4 bases; bases unmatched to a gene: 12. Looking up the germline V gene yields CDR1 SGHVS and CDR2 FQNEAQ. The cohort comprised under 700 healthy bone marrow donors. At the time of sampling, every cohort member was nominally healthy, though immune exposures that went unrecorded were likely present. The donor was CMV seronegative and belonged to the group of 320 or so seronegative cohort members. Every donor gave a peripheral blood sample, and the peripheral blood mononuclear cells from that sample were used for TCR beta sequencing. Genomic DNA extraction from the blood cell samples was performed with the Qiagen DNeasy Blood Extraction Kit.

Source material: PBMCs. The chain is made from TRBV7-8 and TRBJ2-2; 7 central nucleotides agree with TRBD2. This TCR derives from a woman aged 45-65 years in good health and CMV-seronegative. The nucleotides are TGTGCCAGCAGCTTAGGAGGCGGGAGATCGGGGCGCACCGGGGAGCTGTTTTTT. Its protein reads: CASSLGGGRSGRTGELFF.